These 26 T cell receptor beta chains share one sample of origin, sequenced in a study of T cells in localized non-small cell lung cancer. Using immunoSEQ multiplex PCR, the repertoire was profiled, and TCRdb retains in-frame clones only, with some absent. The sample has about 76,000 clones; approximately 84% are singletons. The source material was peripheral blood, sampled before any cancer treatment. These TCRs come from a female donor aged 60 or older with stage I lung adenocarcinoma.

This CDR3 reads CASRSLTGYEQYF. The CDR3 DNA reads as TGTGCCAGCAGGTCCCTCACAGGCTACGAGCAGTACTTC. The V call is TRBV6-6, the J call TRBJ2-7; possible D gene TRBD1, 5 bases. Per the germline V gene, CDR1 is MNHNY and CDR2 is SVGAGI (reference sequence). Trimming cost V 6 bases and J 3 bases, with 12 bases left between them. The CDR3 is made up of 13 amino acids.

The chain employs TRBV7-2 and TRBJ2-1; 8 nucleotides align to TRBD1. CDR3 length: 16 residues. Germline values: CDR1 SGHTA, CDR2 FQGNSA. The junction had 9 bases not matched to a gene; V was cut back by 4 bases and J by 4 bases. The CDR3 region has the DNA TGTGCCAGCAGCTCACCTACGGGACAGGTTTACAATGAGCAGTTCTTC. It yields the protein CASSSPTGQVYNEQFF.

V and J are TRBV5-1 and TRBJ2-7, with 8 bases matching TRBD2. Germline CDR1 reads SGHRS; CDR2 reads YFSETQ. This CDR3 is built from 15 residues. V dropped 4 bases and J dropped 0; count of bases not matched to a gene: 6. In DNA form, the CDR3 reads TGCGCCAGCAGCCCTCTAGCGGGCAACTCCTACGAGCAGTACTTC. Its protein product is CASSPLAGNSYEQYF.

The chain joins TRBV7-2 to TRBJ2-3; no clear D gene. The CDR3 extends over 12 amino acids. Trimming took 0 bases from V and 6 from J, leaving 4 bases between them. Per the germline V gene, CDR1 is SGHTA and CDR2 is FQGNSA. The CDR3 loop is CASSLARDTQYF. The CDR3 DNA follows: TGTGCCAGCAGCTTAGCAAGGGATACGCAGTATTTT.

This clone was detected only a few times. This sequence joins TRBV27 and TRBJ1-2; D not resolved. CDR1 MNHEY and CDR2 SMNVEV come from the germline V gene (reference sequence). V lost 2 bases and J 0 bases, leaving 10 bases between the germline ends. The CDR3 spans 15 residues. Written as DNA, the CDR3 is TGTGCCAGCAGTTTAAAGACGGCTGCTAACTATGGCTACACCTTC. Protein sequence: CASSLKTAANYGYTF.

The genes are TRBV9 and TRBJ1-4; D gene ambiguous. V was clipped by 0 bases and J by 6 bases, with 9 bases between them. Germline CDR1 reads SGDLS; CDR2 reads YYNGEE. CDR3 length: 14 amino acids. The chain's CDR3 is CASSVGAEDEKLFF. CDR3 in DNA: TGTGCCAGCAGCGTAGGGGCGGAGGATGAAAAACTGTTTTTT.

The V call is TRBV27, the J call TRBJ2-3; weak D call: TRBD2 (6 bases). The germline V gene encodes CDR1 MNHEY and CDR2 SMNVEV (reference sequence). There are 14 residues in the CDR3. The V gene lost 3 bases and the J gene lost 7 bases, with 14 bases spanning the gap. The CDR3 DNA follows: TGTGCCAGCAGTTTTTTGGGGGGTGCATATACGCAGTATTTT. Protein product: CASSFLGGAYTQYF.

The V call is TRBV28, the J call TRBJ2-5; D unclear. Per the germline V gene, CDR1 is MDHEN and CDR2 is SYDVKM. V was trimmed by 5 bases and J by 3 bases, leaving 13 bases between them. The CDR3 spans 14 residues. The CDR3 loop reads CASSALGREETQYF. CDR3 sequence (DNA): TGTGCCAGCAGTGCCCTCGGTCGGGAAGAGACCCAGTACTTC.

This clone showed up just a few times. The CDR3 region has the DNA TGTGCCAGCAGCCAACCGGACAGGGAGTTGGGTGAGCAGTTCTTC. It is translated as CASSQPDRELGEQFF. This chain uses TRBV4-2 with TRBJ2-1; 8 positions match TRBD1. The CDR3 length is 15 residues. V trimming: 2 bases; J trimming: 9 bases; junction bases outside the gene matches: 9. Germline assignment: CDR1 LGHNA and CDR2 YNFKEQ.

The rearrangement joins TRBV6-5 to TRBJ1-6; D gene unclear. V gave up 5 bases and J gave up 7 bases, with 9 bases separating them. In germline, CDR1 is MNHEY, CDR2 SVGAGI. The length of the CDR3 is 13 residues. The CDR3 DNA reads TGTGCCAGCAGTGTGTGGCGAAATTCACCCCTCCACTTT. Protein sequence: CASSVWRNSPLHF.

The V and J genes are TRBV7-2 and TRBJ2-5; D gene uncertain. Per germline, CDR1 SGHTA and CDR2 FQGNSA. The CDR3 covers 13 residues. V was shortened by 5 bases and J by 4 bases, with 11 bases between the two germline ends. CDR3 in amino acids: CASSPGRRETQYF. CDR3 sequence (DNA): TGTGCCAGCAGCCCGGGTCGCCGAGAGACCCAGTACTTC.

The chain links TRBV6-5 to TRBJ1-2; no clear D gene. V was clipped by 0 bases and J by 4 bases, with 12 bases between them. The V gene's germline CDR1 is MNHEY and CDR2 SVGAGI. The CDR3 extends over 15 amino acids. CDR3 loop: CASSYSGWQLYGYTF. DNA for the CDR3: TGTGCCAGCAGTTACTCGGGGTGGCAGCTCTATGGCTACACCTTC.

The chain is built from TRBV1 and TRBJ2-5; the table's D call of TRBD2 was not tested on the DNA. TRBV1 is a recognized pseudogene. The CDR3 is 13 amino acids. The CDR3 DNA sequence: TGCACCAGCAGCTGCCGGGGGGAAGAGACCCAGTACTTC. Protein product: CTSSCRGEETQYF.

J is TRBJ1-4 and V is TRBV10-3; D unresolved. Germline V gene sequence: CDR1 ENHRY, CDR2 SYGVKD. CDR3 size: 13 residues. V lost 6 bases, J lost 5 bases, and 10 bases lay in between. The CDR3 loop is CAISAYGNEKLFF. DNA for the CDR3: TGTGCCATCAGCGCCTATGGGAATGAAAAACTGTTTTTT.

V usage is TRBV19 and J usage is TRBJ1-1; 7 positions agree with TRBD1. Looked up from germline, CDR1 is LNHDA and CDR2 is SQIVND (reference sequence). The V gene end was trimmed by 9 bases and the J gene end by 0 bases; junction bases not matched to a gene: 7. This CDR3 spans 14 amino acids. The CDR3 is CASHRDRLNTEAFF. In DNA, the CDR3 is TGTGCCAGCCACCGGGACAGACTGAACACTGAAGCTTTCTTT.

This clone was recorded only once. The CDR3 nucleotides are TGTGCCAGCAGCCTTCCGGGACGAGAAAAACTGTTTTTT. Protein product: CASSLPGREKLFF. The chain recombines TRBV11-3 with TRBJ1-4, with a possible D match to TRBD1 (5 bases). CDR1 is SGHNT, CDR2 YENEEA, per germline. CDR3 length equals 13 residues. The V end was cut by 5 bases, the J end by 8 bases, with 12 bases between.

The V and J genes are TRBV6-1 and TRBJ2-2; D possibly uses TRBD1 or TRBD2 (5 bases each). The CDR3 runs to 13 residues. The germline V gene encodes CDR1 MNHNS and CDR2 SASEGT. With 8 bases removed from V and 4 bases from J, the gap between germline ends came to 11 bases. CDR3 in amino acids: CASRDPSTGELFF. The CDR3, as DNA: TGTGCCAGCCGGGACCCCAGCACCGGGGAGCTGTTTTTT.

This clone occurred a few times. Here the CDR3 DNA reads TGTGCCATCAGTGGTGGGACAGATCAGCCCCAGCATTTT. Amino acid sequence: CAISGGTDQPQHF. V and J are TRBV10-3 and TRBJ1-5; 7 bases map to TRBD1. V was pared by 4 bases and J by 5 bases, with 2 bases of the junction left unmatched. This CDR3 has 13 residues. From germline, CDR1 is ENHRY and CDR2 SYGVKD.

This clone appeared once. The chain uses TRBV6-6 and TRBJ2-7; 9 bases match TRBD2. Trimming cost V 0 bases and J 6 bases; bases outside gene matches: 9. CDR1 is MNHNY, CDR2 SVGAGI, per germline (reference sequence). There are 16 residues in the CDR3. The CDR3 nucleotides are TGTGCCAGCAGTTACTCGCGGCTAGCGGGATTTGGCGAGCAGTACTTC. Protein: CASSYSRLAGFGEQYF.

J is TRBJ2-7 and V is TRBV6-6, with 8 bases identical to TRBD2. Germline V lookup: CDR1 MNHNY, CDR2 SVGAGI (reference sequence). The CDR3 sequence is 15 residues long. V lost 0 bases, J lost 5 bases, and 6 bases stayed unmatched. The CDR3 protein is CASSYSIGTSNEQYF. The CDR3 DNA reads TGTGCCAGCAGTTACTCGATCGGGACTAGTAACGAGCAGTACTTC.

Here the CDR3 DNA reads TGTGCCAGTTTGACAGGATATAATTCACCCCTCCACTTT. As protein: CASLTGYNSPLHF. The chain combines TRBV2 with TRBJ1-6; D possibly corresponds to TRBD1 (6 bases). V was trimmed by 9 bases and J by 4 bases, leaving 10 bases between them. The CDR3 length is 13 residues. From germline, CDR1 is SNHLY and CDR2 FYNNEI.

On this clone: This sample includes further DNA sequences coding for the same CDR3. The V call is TRBV7-2, the J call TRBJ2-3; D unresolved. This CDR3 is built from 14 residues. Trimming stripped 5 bases from V and 0 bases from J, with 9 bases between. Germline V gives CDR1 SGHTA, CDR2 FQGNSA. The CDR3, as DNA: TGTGCCAGCAGCCCACTGGCCAGCACAGATACGCAGTATTTT. Protein sequence: CASSPLASTDTQYF. Drawing the rest from reference TRBV7-2 and TRBJ2-3, the complete variable domain is GAGVSQSPSNKVTEKGKDVELRCDPISGHTALYWYRQSLGQGLEFLIYFQGNSAPDKSGLPSDRFSAERTGGSVSTLTIQRTQQEDSAVYLCASSPLASTDTQYFGPGTRLTVL.

The V and J genes are TRBV2 and TRBJ2-7; no definite D call. V gave up 2 bases and J gave up 4 bases, with 12 bases separating them. The CDR3 runs to 14 residues. Germline V gives CDR1 SNHLY, CDR2 FYNNEI. For the CDR3, the DNA is TGTGCCAGCAGTGAACTGGGTGTAAGGTACGAGCAGTACTTC. As protein: CASSELGVRYEQYF.

In DNA, the CDR3 is TGTGCCAGCAGCTTAGACAGGGTGAACACTGAAGCTTTCTTT. Translating it yields CASSLDRVNTEAFF. This sequence joins TRBV7-9 and TRBJ1-1, with D possibly TRBD1 on 6 matching bases. The CDR3 length is 14 residues. V lost 1 base, J lost 0 bases, and 6 bases lay in between. Germline V lookup: CDR1 SEHNR, CDR2 FQNEAQ (reference sequence).

This clone was detected a few times. The genes are TRBV21-1 and TRBJ2-7. TRBV21-1 is noted as a pseudogene. This CDR3 spans 11 amino acids. This chain's CDR3 is CASSNSYEQYF. The CDR3 DNA reads TGTGCCAGCAGCAACTCCTACGAGCAGTACTTC.

The V call is TRBV27, the J call TRBJ2-7; no reliable D call. Trimming cost V 10 bases and J 5 bases, with 9 bases left between them. Germline V CDR1 and CDR2: MNHEY, SMNVEV (reference sequence). This CDR3 is 10 amino acids long. CDR3 DNA: TGTGCCACCCCCTTGGACGAGCAGTACTTC. Amino acids: CATPLDEQYF.